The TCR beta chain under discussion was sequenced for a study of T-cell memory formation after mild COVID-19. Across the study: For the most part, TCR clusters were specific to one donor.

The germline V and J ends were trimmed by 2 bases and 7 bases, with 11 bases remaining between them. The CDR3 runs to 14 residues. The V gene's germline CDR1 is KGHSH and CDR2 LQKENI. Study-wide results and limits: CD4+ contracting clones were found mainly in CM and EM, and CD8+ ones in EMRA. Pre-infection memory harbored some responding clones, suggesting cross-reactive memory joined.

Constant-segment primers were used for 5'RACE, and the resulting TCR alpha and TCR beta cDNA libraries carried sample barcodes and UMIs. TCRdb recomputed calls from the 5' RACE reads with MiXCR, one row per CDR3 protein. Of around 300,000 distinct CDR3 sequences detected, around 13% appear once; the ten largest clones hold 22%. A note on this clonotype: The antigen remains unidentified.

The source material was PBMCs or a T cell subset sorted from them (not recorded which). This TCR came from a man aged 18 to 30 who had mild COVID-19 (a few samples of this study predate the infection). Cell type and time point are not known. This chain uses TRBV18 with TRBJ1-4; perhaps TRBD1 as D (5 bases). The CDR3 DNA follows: TGTGCCAGCTCACCAGGGACGGAGTTTGAAAAACTGTTTTTT. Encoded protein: CASSPGTEFEKLFF.